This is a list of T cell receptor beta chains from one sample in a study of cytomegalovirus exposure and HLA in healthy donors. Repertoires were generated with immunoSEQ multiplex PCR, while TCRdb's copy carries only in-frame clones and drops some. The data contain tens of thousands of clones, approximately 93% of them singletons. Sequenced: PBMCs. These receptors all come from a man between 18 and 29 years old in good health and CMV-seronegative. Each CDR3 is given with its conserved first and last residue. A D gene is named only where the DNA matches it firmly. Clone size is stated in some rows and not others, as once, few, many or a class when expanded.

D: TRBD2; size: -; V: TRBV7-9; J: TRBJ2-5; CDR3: CASSPRTSSETQYF; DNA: TGTGCCAGCAGCCCCCGGACTAGCTCGGAGACCCAGTACTTC
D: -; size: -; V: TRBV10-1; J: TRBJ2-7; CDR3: CASSEGQSSYEQYF; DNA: TGCGCCAGCAGTGAGGGACAGAGCTCCTACGAGCAGTACTTC
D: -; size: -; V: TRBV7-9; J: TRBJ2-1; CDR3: CASSLAGAAYNEQFF; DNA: TGTGCCAGCAGCTTAGCGGGAGCGGCCTACAATGAGCAGTTCTTC
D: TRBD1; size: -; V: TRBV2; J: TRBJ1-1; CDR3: CASSGQGIEAFF; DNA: TGTGCCAGCAGTGGACAGGGTATTGAAGCTTTCTTT
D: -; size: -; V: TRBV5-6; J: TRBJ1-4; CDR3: CASSREMGAVSTNEKLFF; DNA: TGTGCCAGCAGCAGGGAAATGGGGGCAGTATCAACTAATGAAAAACTGTTTTTT
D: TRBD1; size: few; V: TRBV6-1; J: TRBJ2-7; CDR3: CASSDEAGGPYEQYF; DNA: TGTGCCAGCAGTGACGAGGCAGGGGGCCCCTACGAGCAGTACTTC
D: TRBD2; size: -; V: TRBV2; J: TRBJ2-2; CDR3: CASSRAGANTGELFF; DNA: TGTGCCAGCAGTCGGGCGGGAGCGAACACCGGGGAGCTGTTTTTT
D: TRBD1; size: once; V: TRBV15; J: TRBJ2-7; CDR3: CATSRDRGYYEQYF; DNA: TGTGCCACCAGCAGGGACAGGGGGTATTACGAGCAGTACTTC
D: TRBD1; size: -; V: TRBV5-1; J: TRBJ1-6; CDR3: CASQGQGSYNSPLHF; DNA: TGCGCCAGCCAGGGACAGGGTTCCTATAATTCACCCCTCCACTTT
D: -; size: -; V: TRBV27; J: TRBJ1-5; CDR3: CASSPPAGPQHF; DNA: TGTGCCAGCAGTCCCCCTGCGGGACCCCAGCATTTT
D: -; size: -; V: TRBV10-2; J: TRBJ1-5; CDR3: CASQIQGGSQPQHF; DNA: TGCGCCAGCCAAATCCAGGGAGGGAGTCAGCCCCAGCATTTT
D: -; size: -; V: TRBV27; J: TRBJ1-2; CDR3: CASSFGWQGNYGYTF; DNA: TGTGCCAGCAGTTTTGGGTGGCAGGGGAACTATGGCTACACCTTC
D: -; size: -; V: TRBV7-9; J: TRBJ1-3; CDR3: CASSSLKYELGNTIYF; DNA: TGTGCCAGCAGCTCCCTCAAATACGAGTTAGGAAACACCATATATTTT
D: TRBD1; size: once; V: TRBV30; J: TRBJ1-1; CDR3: CAWRVGQGVEAFF; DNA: TGTGCCTGGAGGGTGGGACAGGGAGTGGAAGCTTTCTTT
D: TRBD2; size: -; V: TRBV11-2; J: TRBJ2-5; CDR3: CASSRTSGVETQYF; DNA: TGTGCCAGCAGCCGGACTAGCGGGGTAGAGACCCAGTACTTC